The source of this T cell receptor beta chain is a study of blood T cells in healthy people across ages. Study conclusions and caveats: Among T cells, TCR beta diversity per million cells dropped roughly linearly as age rose.

Alongside a J-beta primer mix, a sample-barcoded 5' primer served in a second PCR lasting about 6 to 12 cycles. Each cDNA molecule, via a template-switch adaptor with 12 random nucleotides, was tagged. Each CDR3 protein is one row after TCRdb ran MiXCR on the 5' RACE reads. This repertoire shows hundreds of thousands of distinct CDR3 sequences, about 62% found once; its top ten account for approximately 23%. This clonotype was counted a single time. Antigen: not known. CDR1 is SQVTM and CDR2 is ANQGSEA in the germline V gene. This CDR3 is built from 17 residues. The V segment lost 5 bases and the J segment 0 bases; nucleotides outside the gene matches: 9. Every donor provided approximately 10 milliliters of peripheral blood.

The rearrangement joins TRBV29-1 to TRBJ2-1; 11 nucleotides match TRBD2. Sequenced material: blood. The sequence derives from a man aged 30 to 39 in good health. DNA of the CDR3: TGCAGCGTTATGGGTAGCGGGAGGGGAAGCTCCTACAATGAGCAGTTCTTC. This codes for CSVMGSGRGSSYNEQFF.